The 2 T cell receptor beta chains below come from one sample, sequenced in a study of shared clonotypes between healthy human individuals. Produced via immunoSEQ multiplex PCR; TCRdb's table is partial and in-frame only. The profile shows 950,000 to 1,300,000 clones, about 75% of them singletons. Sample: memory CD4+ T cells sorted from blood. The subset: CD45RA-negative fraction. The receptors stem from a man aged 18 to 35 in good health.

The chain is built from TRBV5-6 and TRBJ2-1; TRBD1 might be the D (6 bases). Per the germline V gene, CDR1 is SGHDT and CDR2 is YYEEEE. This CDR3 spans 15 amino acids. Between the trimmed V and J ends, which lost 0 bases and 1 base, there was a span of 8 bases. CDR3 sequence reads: CASSLEQGSYNEQFF. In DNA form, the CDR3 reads TGTGCCAGCAGCTTGGAACAGGGATCCTACAATGAGCAGTTCTTC.

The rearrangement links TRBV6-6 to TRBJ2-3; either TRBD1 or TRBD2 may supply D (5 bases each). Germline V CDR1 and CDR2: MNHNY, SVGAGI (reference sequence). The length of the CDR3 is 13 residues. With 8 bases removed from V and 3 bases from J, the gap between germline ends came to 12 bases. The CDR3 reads CASSLGGTDTQYF. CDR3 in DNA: TGTGCCAGCTCCCTTGGGGGTACAGATACGCAGTATTTT.